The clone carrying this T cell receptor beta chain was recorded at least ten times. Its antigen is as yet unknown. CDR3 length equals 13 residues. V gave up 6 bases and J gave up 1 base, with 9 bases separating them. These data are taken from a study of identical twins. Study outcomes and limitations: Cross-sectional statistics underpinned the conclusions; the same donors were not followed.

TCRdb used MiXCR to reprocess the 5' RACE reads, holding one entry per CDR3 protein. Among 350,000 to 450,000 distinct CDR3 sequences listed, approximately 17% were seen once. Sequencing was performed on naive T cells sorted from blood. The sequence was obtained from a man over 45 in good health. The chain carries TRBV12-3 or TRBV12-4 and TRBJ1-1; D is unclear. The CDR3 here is CASRKARNTEAFF. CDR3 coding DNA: TGTGCCAGCAGAAAGGCGCGGAACACTGAAGCTTTCTTT.